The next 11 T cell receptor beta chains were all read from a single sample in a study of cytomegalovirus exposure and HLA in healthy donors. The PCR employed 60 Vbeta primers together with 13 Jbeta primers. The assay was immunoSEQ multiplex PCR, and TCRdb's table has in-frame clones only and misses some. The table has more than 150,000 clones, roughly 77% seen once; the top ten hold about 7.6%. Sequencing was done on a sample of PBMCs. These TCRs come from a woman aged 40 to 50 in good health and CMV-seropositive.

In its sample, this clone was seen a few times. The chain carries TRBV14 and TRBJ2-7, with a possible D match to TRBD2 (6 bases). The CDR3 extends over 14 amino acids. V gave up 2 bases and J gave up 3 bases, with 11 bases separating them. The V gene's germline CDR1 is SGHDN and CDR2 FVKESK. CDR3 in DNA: TGTGCCAGCAGCCAAAAAGGAGGGAGCTACGAGCAGTACTTC. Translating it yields CASSQKGGSYEQYF.

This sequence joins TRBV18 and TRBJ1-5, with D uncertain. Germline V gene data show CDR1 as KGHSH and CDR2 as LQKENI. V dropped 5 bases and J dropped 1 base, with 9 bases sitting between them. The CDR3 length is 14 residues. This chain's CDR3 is CASSSQASNQPQHF. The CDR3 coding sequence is TGTGCCAGCTCATCGCAGGCGAGCAATCAGCCCCAGCATTTT.

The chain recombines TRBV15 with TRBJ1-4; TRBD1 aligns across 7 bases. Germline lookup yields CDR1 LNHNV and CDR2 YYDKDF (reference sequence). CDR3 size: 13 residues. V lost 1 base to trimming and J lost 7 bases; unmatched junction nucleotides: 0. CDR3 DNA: TGTGCCACCAGCAGAGCAGGGGGTGAAAAACTGTTTTTT. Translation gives CATSRAGGEKLFF.

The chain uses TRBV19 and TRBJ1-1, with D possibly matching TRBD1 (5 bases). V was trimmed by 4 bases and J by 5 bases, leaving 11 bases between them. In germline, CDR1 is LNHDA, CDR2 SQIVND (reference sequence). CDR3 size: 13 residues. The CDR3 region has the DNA TGTGCCAGTAGTACCCAGGGTGGGACTGAAGCTTTCTTT. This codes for CASSTQGGTEAFF. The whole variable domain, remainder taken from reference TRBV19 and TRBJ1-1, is DGGITQSPKYLFRKEGQNVTLSCEQNLNHDAMYWYRQDPGQGLRLIYYSQIVNDFQKGDIAEGYSVSREKKESFPLTVTSAQKNPTAFYLCASSTQGGTEAFFGQGTRLTVV.

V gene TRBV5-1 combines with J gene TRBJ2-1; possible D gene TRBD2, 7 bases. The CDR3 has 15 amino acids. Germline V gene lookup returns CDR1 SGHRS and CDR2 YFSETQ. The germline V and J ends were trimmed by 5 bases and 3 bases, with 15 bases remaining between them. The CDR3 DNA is TGCGCCAGCAGATCGGGGGGCACGGGCTACAATGAGCAGTTCTTC. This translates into CASRSGGTGYNEQFF.

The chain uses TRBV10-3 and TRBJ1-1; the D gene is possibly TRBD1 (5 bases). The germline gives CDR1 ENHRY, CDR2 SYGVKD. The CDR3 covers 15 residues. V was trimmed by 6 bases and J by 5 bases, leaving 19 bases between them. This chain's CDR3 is CAISASALGGTEAFF. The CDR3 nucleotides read TGTGCCATCAGCGCTTCCGCCCTTGGGGGGACTGAAGCTTTCTTT.

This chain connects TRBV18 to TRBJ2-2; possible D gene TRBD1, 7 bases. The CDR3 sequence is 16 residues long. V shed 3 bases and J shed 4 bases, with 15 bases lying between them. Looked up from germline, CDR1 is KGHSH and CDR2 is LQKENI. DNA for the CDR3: TGTGCCAGCTCACCTACCCGACAGGGAGGCACCGGGGAGCTGTTTTTT. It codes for CASSPTRQGGTGELFF.

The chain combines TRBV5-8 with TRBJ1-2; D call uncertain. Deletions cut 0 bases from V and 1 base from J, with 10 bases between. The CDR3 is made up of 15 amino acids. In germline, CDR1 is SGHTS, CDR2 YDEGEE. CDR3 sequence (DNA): TGTGCCAGCAGCTTGGGTAGGAGGGATAACTATGGCTACACCTTC. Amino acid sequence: CASSLGRRDNYGYTF. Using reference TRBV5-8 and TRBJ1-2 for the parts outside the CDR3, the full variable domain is EAGVTQSPTHLIKTRGQQATLRCSPISGHTSVYWYQQALGLGLQFLLWYDEGEERNRGNFPPRFSGRQFPNYSSELNVNALELEDSALYLCASSLGRRDNYGYTFGSGTRLTVV.

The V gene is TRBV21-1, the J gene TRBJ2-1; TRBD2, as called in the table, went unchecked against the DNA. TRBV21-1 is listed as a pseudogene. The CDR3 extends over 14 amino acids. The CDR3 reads CASINGLAHNEQFF. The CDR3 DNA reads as TGTGCCAGCATCAATGGACTAGCCCACAATGAGCAGTTCTTC.

The CDR3 region has the DNA TGCAGCGGTCGACAGGCCCGGAACACTGAAGCTTTCTTT. It encodes CSGRQARNTEAFF. The genes are TRBV29-1 and TRBJ1-1; D might be TRBD1 (6 bases). Trimming pared 7 bases from V and 1 base from J, leaving 13 bases between. The germline gives CDR1 SQVTM, CDR2 ANQGSEA. CDR3 length: 13 amino acids.

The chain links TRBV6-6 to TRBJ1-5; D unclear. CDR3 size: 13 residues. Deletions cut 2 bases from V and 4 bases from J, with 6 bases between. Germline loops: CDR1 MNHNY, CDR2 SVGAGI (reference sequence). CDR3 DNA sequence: TGTGCCAGCAGTTACGGGCAGAATCAGCCCCAGCATTTT. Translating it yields CASSYGQNQPQHF.